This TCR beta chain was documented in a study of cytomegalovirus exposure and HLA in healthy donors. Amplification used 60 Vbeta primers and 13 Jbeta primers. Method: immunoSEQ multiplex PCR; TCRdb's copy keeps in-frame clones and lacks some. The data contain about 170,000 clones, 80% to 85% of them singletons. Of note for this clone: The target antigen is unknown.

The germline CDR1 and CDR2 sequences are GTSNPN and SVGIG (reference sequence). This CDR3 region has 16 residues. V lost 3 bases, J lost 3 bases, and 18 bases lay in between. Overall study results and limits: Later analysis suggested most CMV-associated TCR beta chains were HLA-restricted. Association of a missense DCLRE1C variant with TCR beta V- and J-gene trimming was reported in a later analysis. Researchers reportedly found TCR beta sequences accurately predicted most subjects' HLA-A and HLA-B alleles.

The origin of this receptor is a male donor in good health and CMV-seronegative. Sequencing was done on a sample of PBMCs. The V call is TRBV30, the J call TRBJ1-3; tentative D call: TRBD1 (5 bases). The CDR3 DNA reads TGTGCCTGGAGGGGAATGGGGCAGAGCTATGGAAACACCATATATTTT. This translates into CAWRGMGQSYGNTIYF.